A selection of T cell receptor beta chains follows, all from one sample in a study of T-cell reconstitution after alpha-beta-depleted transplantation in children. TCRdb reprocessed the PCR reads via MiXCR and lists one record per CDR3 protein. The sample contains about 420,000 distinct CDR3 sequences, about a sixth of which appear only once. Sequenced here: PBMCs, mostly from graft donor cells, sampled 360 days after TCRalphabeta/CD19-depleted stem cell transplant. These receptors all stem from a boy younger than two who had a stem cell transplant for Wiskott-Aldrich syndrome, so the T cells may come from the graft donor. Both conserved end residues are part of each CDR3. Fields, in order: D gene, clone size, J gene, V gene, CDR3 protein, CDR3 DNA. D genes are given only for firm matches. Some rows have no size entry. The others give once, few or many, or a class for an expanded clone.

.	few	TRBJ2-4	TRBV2	CASSEFVPAKNIQYF	TGTGCCAGCAGTGAATTTGTGCCAGCTAAGAACATTCAGTACTTC
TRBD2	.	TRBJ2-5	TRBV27	CASSLRGGRAGETQYF	TGTGCCAGCAGTTTAAGAGGCGGGAGGGCCGGAGAGACCCAGTACTTC
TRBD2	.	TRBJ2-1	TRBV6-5	CASSLAGPVYNEQFF	TGTGCCAGCAGCTTAGCGGGACCGGTCTACAATGAGCAGTTCTTC
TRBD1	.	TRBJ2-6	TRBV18	CASSPFRDRAYGANVLTF	TGTGCCAGCTCACCATTTAGGGACAGGGCCTATGGGGCCAACGTCCTGACTTTC
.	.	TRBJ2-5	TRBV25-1	CASSEMRASETQYF	TGTGCCAGCAGTGAAATGAGGGCGTCGGAGACCCAGTACTTC
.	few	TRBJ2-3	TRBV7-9	CASSHGQKTFTDTQYF	TGTGCCAGCAGCCACGGACAGAAGACTTTCACAGATACGCAGTATTTT
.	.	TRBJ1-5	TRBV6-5	CASSYTLDGNQPQHF	TGTGCCAGCAGTTACACATTGGACGGGAATCAGCCCCAGCATTTT
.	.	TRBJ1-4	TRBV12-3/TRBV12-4	CASSSHKRGNEKLFF	TGTGCCAGCAGTTCGCACAAGAGGGGGAATGAAAAACTGTTTTTT
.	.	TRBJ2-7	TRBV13	CASSLAWGGYEQYF	TGTGCCAGCAGCTTAGCCTGGGGAGGCTACGAGCAGTACTTC
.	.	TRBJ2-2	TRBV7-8	CASSTRPRMNTGELFF	TGTGCCAGCAGCACGAGGCCTAGGATGAACACCGGGGAGCTGTTTTTT
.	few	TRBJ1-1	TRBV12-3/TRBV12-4	CASSLEQPAYTEAFF	TGTGCCAGCAGTTTGGAGCAACCGGCGTACACTGAAGCTTTCTTT
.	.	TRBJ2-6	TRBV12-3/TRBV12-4	CASSLVLGAGANVLTF	TGTGCCAGCAGCCTAGTTTTGGGGGCGGGGGCCAACGTCCTGACTTTC
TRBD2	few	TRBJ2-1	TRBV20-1	CSGLGGGNEQFF	TGCAGTGGACTCGGGGGAGGGAATGAGCAGTTCTTC
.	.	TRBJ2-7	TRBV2	CASSEELRWAYEQYF	TGTGCCAGCAGTGAAGAGCTCCGCTGGGCCTACGAGCAGTACTTC
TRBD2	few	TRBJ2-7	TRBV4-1	CASSQTGGDHEQYF	TGCGCCAGCAGCCAAACGGGAGGGGATCACGAGCAGTACTTC
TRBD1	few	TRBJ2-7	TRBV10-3	CATAQGAGEQYF	TGTGCCACGGCACAGGGGGCGGGCGAGCAGTACTTC
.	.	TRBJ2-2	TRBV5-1	CATSFPTGELFF	TGCGCCACCAGCTTTCCCACCGGGGAGCTGTTTTTT
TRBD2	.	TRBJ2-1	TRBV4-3	CASSQSAGAGVQNEQFF	TGCGCCAGCAGCCAGAGCGCCGGAGCGGGAGTACAAAATGAGCAGTTCTTC
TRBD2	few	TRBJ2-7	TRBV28	CASSPATSGRGREQYF	TGTGCCAGCAGTCCCGCAACTAGCGGGAGAGGTCGCGAGCAGTACTTC
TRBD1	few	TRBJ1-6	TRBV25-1	CASSEGQGVASPLHF	TGTGCCAGCAGTGAAGGTCAGGGGGTAGCTTCACCCCTCCACTTT
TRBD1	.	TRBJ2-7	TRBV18	CASSPALRTGGVSYEQYF	TGTGCCAGCTCACCAGCTCTCCGGACAGGGGGCGTATCGTACGAGCAGTACTTC
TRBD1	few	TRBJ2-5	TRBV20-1	CSAREGTDQETQYF	TGCAGTGCTAGAGAGGGGACAGATCAAGAGACCCAGTACTTC
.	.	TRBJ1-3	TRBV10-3	CAISARAHSGNTIYF	TGTGCCATCTCGGCCAGGGCCCACTCTGGAAACACCATATATTTT
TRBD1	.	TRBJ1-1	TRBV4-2	CASSRSGQGARTEAFF	TGTGCCAGCAGCCGATCGGGACAGGGGGCGCGCACTGAAGCTTTCTTT
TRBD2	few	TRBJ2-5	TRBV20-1	CSARETSGRVAGETQYF	TGCAGTGCTAGAGAAACTAGCGGGAGAGTCGCAGGAGAGACCCAGTACTTC
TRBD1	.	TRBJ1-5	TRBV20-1	CSARSDRGTQPQHF	TGCAGTGCTAGATCTGACAGGGGAACTCAGCCCCAGCATTTT
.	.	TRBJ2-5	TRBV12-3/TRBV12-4	CASSFGIQEETQYF	TGTGCCAGCAGTTTCGGGATTCAAGAAGAGACCCAGTACTTC
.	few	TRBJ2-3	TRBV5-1	CASSATGTDTQYF	TGCGCCAGCAGCGCCACCGGAACAGATACGCAGTATTTT
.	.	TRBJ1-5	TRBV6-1	CASSERGGRWTSNQPQHF	TGTGCCAGCAGTGAAAGGGGGGGTAGGTGGACTAGCAATCAGCCCCAGCATTTT
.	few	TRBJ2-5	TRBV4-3	CASSQDLHPQETQYF	TGCGCCAGCAGCCAAGACCTCCATCCCCAAGAGACCCAGTACTTC
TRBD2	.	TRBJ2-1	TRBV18	CASSRLTGGPNEQFF	TGTGCCAGCTCACGGCTAACGGGAGGGCCGAATGAGCAGTTCTTC
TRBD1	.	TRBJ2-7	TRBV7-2	CASSSWDSSYEQYF	TGTGCCAGCAGCTCATGGGACAGCTCCTACGAGCAGTACTTC
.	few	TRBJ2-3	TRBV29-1	CSVLRPGRSTDTQYF	TGCAGCGTTTTGAGGCCCGGGCGCTCCACAGATACGCAGTATTTT
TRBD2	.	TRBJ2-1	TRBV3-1	CASSQDWGVAGGNEQFF	TGTGCCAGCAGCCAAGATTGGGGGGTAGCGGGGGGCAATGAGCAGTTCTTC
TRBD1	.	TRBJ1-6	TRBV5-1	CASSSRTGEPPLHF	TGCGCCAGCAGCTCCCGGACAGGAGAGCCACCCCTCCACTTT
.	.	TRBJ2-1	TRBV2	CASSEGGGPSYNEQFF	TGTGCCAGCAGTGAGGGTGGGGGGCCCTCCTACAATGAGCAGTTCTTC
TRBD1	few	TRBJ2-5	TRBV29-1	CSVRTGGKQETQYF	TGCAGCGTTAGGACAGGGGGCAAACAAGAGACCCAGTACTTC
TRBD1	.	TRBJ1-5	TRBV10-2	CASSPQGDQPQHF	TGCGCCAGCAGCCCACAGGGGGATCAGCCCCAGCATTTT
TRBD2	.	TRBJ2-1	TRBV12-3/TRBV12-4	CASSLGLAGISYNEQFF	TGTGCCAGCAGTTTAGGTCTAGCGGGGATCTCCTACAATGAGCAGTTCTTC
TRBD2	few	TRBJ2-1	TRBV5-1	CASSLKASGGNEQFF	TGCGCCAGCAGCTTGAAGGCTAGCGGGGGCAATGAGCAGTTCTTC
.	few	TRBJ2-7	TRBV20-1	CSASETGNPYEQYF	TGCAGTGCTAGTGAAACAGGGAACCCCTACGAGCAGTACTTC
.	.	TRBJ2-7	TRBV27	CASSSRQDGTYEQYF	TGTGCCAGCAGTTCCCGACAGGATGGGACCTACGAGCAGTACTTC